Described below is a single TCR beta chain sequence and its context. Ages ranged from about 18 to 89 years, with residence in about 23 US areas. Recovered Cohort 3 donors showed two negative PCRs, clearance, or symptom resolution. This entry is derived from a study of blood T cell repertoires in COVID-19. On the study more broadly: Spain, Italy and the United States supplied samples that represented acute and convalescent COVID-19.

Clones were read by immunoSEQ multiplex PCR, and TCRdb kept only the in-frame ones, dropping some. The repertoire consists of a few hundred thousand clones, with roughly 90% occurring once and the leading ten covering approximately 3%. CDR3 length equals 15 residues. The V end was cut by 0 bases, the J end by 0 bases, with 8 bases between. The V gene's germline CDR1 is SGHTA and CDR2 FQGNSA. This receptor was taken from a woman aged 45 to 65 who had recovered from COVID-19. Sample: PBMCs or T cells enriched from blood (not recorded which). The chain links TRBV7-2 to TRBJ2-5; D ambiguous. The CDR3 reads CASSLASLHQETQYF. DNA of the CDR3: TGTGCCAGCAGCTTAGCTAGCCTACACCAAGAGACCCAGTACTTC.